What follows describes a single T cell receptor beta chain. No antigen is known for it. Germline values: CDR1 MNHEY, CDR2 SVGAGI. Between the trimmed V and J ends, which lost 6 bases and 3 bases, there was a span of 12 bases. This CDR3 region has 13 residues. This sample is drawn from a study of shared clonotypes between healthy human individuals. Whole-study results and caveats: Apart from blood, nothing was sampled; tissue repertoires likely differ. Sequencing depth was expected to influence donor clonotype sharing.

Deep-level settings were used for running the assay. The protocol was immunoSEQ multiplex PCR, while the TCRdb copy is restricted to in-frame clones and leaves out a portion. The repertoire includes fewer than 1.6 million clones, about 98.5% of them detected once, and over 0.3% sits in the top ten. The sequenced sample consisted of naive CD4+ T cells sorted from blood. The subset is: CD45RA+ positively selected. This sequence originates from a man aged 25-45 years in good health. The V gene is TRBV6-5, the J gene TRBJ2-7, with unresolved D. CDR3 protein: CASSRSLNYEQYF. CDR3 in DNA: TGTGCCAGCAGCCGCTCTCTAAACTACGAGCAGTACTTC.